The source of this T cell receptor beta chain is a study of T cells in narcolepsy. Study-wide context: Healthy controls were enrolled alongside patients with narcolepsy type 1 or type 2. Study observations and caveats: In some patient and control memory CD4+ samples, autoreactive clones were absent. Autoreactive HCRT-specific and TRIB2-specific clonotypes were marked in same-patient CSF-versus-blood CD4+ comparisons. Healthy controls reportedly lacked the autoreactive clonotypes serially found in patients' blood.

As to this clone: Its antigen is unidentified.

CDR1 and CDR2 from the germline V gene are MNHEY and SMNVEV (reference sequence). The CDR3 loop spans 18 amino acids. Trimming shortened V by 2 bases and J by 4 bases, and 21 bases separated the two germline ends. Produced via immunoSEQ multiplex PCR; TCRdb's table is partial and in-frame only. The repertoire consists of some 30,000 clones, with around 87% occurring once and the leading ten covering 0.8% to 0.9%. Sequenced: memory (CD45RA-) CD4+ T cells from blood. This clonotype was sampled from a human donor in good health. The J gene is TRBJ1-5, the V gene TRBV27; perhaps TRBD1 as D (6 bases). CDR3 protein: CASSLTARDTGWNQPQHF. CDR3 coding DNA: TGTGCCAGCAGTTTAACTGCCCGGGACACAGGATGGAATCAGCCCCAGCATTTT.